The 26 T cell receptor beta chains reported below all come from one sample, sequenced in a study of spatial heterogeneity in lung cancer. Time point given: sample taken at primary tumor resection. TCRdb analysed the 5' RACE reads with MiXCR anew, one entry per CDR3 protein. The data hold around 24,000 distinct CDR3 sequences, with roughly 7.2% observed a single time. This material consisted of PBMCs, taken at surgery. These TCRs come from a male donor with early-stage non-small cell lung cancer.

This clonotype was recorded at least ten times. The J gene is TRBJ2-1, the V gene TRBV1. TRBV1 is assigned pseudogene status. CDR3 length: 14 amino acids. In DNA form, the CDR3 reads TGCACCAGCAGCCATCAGGACTGCTACAATGAGCAGTTCTTC. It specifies CTSSHQDCYNEQFF.

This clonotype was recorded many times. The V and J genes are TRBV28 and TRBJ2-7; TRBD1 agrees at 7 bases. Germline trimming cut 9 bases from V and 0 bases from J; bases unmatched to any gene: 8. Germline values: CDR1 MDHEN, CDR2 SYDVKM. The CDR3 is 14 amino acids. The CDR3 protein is CASHTTGTSYEQYF. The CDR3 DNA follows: TGTGCCAGTCACACGACAGGGACCTCCTACGAGCAGTACTTC.

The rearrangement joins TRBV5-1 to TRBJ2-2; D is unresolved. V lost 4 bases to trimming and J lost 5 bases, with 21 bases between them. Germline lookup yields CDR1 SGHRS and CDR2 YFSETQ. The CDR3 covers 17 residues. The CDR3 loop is CASSPRGRQTGTGELFF. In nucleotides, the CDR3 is TGCGCCAGCAGCCCGCGAGGAAGGCAGACTGGAACCGGGGAGCTGTTTTTT.

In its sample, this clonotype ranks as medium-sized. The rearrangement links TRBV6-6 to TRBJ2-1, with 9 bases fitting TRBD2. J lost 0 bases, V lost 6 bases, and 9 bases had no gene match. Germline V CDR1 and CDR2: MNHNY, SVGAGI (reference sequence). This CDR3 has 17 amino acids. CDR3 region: CASSARLAVLSYNEQFF. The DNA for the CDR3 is TGTGCCAGCAGCGCTCGACTAGCGGTTCTCTCCTACAATGAGCAGTTCTTC.

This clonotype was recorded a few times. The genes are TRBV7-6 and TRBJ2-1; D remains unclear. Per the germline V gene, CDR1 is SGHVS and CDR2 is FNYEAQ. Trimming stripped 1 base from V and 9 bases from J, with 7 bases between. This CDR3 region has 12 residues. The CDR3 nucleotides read TGTGCCAGCAGCTTAGGTGAGGCTGAGCAGTTCTTC. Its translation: CASSLGEAEQFF.

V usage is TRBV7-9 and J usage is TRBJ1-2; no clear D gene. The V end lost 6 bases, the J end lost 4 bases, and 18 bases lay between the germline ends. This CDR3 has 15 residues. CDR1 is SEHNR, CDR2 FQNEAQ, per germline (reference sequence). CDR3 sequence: CASSPTPPAVYGYTF. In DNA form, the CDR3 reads TGTGCCAGCAGTCCCACCCCCCCCGCGGTCTATGGCTACACCTTC.

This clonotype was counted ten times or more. Written as DNA, the CDR3 is TGTGCCAGCAGCAAATCAGGGAGGGCCTACTACGAGCAGTACTTC. The encoded protein is CASSKSGRAYYEQYF. The chain recombines TRBV21-1 with TRBJ2-7; TRBD2 is taken as the D call from the table, unchecked against the DNA. TRBV21-1 is noted as a pseudogene. This CDR3 has 15 residues.

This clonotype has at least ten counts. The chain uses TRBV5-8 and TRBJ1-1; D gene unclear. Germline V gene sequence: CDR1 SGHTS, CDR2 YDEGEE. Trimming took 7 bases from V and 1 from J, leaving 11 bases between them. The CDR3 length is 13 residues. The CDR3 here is CASYLTENTEAFF. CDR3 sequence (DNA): TGTGCCAGCTACCTGACTGAGAACACTGAAGCTTTCTTT.

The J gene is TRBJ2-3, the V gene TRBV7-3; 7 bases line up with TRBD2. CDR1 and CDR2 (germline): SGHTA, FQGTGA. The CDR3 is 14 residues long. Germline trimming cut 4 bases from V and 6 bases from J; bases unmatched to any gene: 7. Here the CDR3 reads CASSSPTSPDTQYF. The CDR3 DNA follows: TGTGCCAGCAGCTCACCGACTAGCCCGGATACGCAGTATTTT.

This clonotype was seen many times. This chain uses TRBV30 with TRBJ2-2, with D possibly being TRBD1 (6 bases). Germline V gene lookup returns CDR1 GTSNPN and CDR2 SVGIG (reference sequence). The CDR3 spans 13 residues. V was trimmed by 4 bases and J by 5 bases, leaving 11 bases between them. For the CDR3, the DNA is TGTGCCTGGACTGGACAGATTACCGGGGAGCTGTTTTTT. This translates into CAWTGQITGELFF.

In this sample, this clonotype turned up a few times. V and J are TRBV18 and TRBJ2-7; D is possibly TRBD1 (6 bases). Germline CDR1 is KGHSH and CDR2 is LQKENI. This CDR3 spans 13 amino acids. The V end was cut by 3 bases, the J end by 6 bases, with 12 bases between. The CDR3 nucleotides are TGTGCCAGCTCACCCGGGACAATCGGCGAGCAGTACGTC. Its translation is CASSPGTIGEQYV.

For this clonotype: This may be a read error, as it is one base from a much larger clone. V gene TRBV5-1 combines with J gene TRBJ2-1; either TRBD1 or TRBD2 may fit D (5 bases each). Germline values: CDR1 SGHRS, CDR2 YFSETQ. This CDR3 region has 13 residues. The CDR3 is CASFGTPYNEQSF. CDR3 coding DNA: TGCGCCAGCTTCGGGACGCCGTACAATGAGCAGTCCTTC.

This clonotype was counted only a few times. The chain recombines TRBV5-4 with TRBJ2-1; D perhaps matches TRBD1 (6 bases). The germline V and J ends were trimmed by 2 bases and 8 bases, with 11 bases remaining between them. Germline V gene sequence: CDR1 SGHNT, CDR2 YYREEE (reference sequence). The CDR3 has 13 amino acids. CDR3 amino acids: CASSLLQGYEQFF. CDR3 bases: TGTGCCAGCAGCTTACTACAGGGATATGAGCAGTTCTTC.

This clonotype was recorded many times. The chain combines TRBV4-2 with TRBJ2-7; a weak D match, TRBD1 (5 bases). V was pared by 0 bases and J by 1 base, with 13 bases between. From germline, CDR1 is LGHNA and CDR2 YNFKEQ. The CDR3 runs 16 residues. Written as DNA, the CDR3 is TGTGCCAGCAGCCAAGATCGGTCAGGGAAATCCTACGAGCAGTACTTC. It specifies CASSQDRSGKSYEQYF.

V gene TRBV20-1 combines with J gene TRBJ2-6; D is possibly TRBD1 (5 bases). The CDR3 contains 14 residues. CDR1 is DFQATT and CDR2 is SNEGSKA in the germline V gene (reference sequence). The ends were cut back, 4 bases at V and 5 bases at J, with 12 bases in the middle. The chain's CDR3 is CSAIQGGRANVLTF. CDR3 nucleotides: TGCAGTGCTATTCAGGGTGGGAGGGCCAACGTCCTGACTTTC.

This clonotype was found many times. This CDR3 is CASSLPGTDGAEAFF. The CDR3 region has the DNA TGTGCCAGCAGTCTCCCAGGGACCGATGGCGCTGAAGCTTTCTTT. The V gene is TRBV28, the J gene TRBJ1-1; perhaps TRBD1 as D (5 bases). CDR1 MDHEN and CDR2 SYDVKM come from the germline V gene. The length of the CDR3 is 15 residues. V lost 5 bases and J lost 6, with 19 bases in between.

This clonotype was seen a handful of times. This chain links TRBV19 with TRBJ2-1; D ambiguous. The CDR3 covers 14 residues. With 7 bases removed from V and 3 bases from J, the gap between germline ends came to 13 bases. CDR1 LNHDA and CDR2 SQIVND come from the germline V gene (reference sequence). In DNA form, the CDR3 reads TGTGCCAGTACCCCGGGTCAGAACTACAATGAGCAGTTCTTC. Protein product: CASTPGQNYNEQFF.

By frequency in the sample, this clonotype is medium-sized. The CDR3 sequence is CASTSSGIETQYF. The CDR3 nucleotides are TGCGCCAGCACCTCTAGCGGGATAGAGACCCAGTACTTC. The V call is TRBV4-1, the J call TRBJ2-5, with TRBD2 matching over 9 bases. Trimming took 7 bases from V and 4 from J; bases not matched to a gene: 4. CDR3 size: 13 residues. Germline CDR1 MGHRA, CDR2 YSYEKL.

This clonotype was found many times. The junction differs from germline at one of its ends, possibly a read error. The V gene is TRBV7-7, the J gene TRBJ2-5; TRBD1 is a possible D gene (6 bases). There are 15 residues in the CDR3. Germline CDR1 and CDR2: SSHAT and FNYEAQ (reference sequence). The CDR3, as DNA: TGTGCTAGCAGCTTAGCAAGTGGCAGGGGAGAGACCCAGTACTTC. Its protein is CASSLASGRGETQYF.

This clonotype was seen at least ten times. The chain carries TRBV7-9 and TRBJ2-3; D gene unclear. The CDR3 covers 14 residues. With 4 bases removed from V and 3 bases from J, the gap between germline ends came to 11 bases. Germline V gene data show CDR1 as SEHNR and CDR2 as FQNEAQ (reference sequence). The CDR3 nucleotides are TGTGCCAGCAGCTCCTCCCTAAGAACAGATACGCAGTATTTT. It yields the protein CASSSSLRTDTQYF.

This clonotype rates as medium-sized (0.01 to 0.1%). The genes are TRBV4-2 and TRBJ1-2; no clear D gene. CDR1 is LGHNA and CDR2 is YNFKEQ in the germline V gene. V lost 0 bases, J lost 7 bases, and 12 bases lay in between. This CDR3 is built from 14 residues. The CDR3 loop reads CASSQETQAGGYTF. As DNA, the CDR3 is TGTGCCAGCAGCCAAGAAACCCAGGCGGGTGGCTACACCTTC.

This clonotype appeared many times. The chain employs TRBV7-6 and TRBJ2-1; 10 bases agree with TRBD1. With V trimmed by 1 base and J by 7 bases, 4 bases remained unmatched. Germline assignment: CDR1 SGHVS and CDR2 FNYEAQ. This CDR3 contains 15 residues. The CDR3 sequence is CASSLGTGGSNEQFF. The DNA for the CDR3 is TGTGCCAGCAGCTTAGGGACAGGGGGTAGTAATGAGCAGTTCTTC.

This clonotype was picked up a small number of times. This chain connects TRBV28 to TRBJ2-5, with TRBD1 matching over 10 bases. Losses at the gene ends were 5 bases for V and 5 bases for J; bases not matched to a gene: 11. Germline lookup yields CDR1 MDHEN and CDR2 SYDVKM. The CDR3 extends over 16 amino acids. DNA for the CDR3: TGTGCCAGCAGTCTAGACAGGGGGCGAGACAGGGAGACCCAGTACTTC. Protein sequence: CASSLDRGRDRETQYF.

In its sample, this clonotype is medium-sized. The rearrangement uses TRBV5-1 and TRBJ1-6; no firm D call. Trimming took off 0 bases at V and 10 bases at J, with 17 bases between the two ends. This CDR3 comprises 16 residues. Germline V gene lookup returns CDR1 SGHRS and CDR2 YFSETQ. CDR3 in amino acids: CASSLEASDMGSPLHF. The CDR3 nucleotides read TGCGCCAGCAGCTTGGAGGCGTCAGATATGGGGTCACCCCTCCACTTT.

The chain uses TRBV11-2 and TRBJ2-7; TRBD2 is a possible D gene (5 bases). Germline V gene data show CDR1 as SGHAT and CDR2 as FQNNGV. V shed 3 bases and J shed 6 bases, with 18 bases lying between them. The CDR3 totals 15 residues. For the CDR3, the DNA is TGTGCCAGCAGCTTTGAGGGCCGGGATGGGCCCGAGCAGTACTTC. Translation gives CASSFEGRDGPEQYF.

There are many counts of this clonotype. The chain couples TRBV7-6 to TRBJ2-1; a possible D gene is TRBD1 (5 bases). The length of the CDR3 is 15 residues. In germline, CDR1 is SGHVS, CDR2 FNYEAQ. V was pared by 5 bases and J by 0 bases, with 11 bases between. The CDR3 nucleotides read TGTGCCAGCAGCCCACTCCAGGGCTCCTACAATGAGCAGTTCTTC. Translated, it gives CASSPLQGSYNEQFF. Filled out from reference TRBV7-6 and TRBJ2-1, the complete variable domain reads GAGVSQSPRYKVTKRGQDVALRCDPISGHVSLYWYRQALGQGPEFLTYFNYEAQQDKSGLPNDRFSAERPEGSISTLTIQRTEQRDSAMYRCASSPLQGSYNEQFFGPGTRLTVL.